This TCR beta chain was identified in a study of CD8+CD57+ T cells in acquired aplastic anemia (dated by TCRdb to 2017 to 2018). Some background on the complete study: Extracted DNA from sorted CD4+ and CD8+ cells averaged about 3 ug, ranging from roughly 0.19 to 27.4 ug. Mean read counts for healthy donor samples were about 10 million for CD4+ cells and some 11 million for CD8+ cells.

Genomic DNA was used as template for profiling of TCR beta VDJ combinations and CDR3 sequences. TCR repertoire sequencing was run on an Illumina HiSeq 2000. The study's own analysis went as follows. Repertoire assessment relied on Simpson's diversity index, CDR3 size and DJ length profiles, and TRBV/TRBJ rearrangement plots. Whichever DNA sequence was most abundant in the deep sequencing data was defined as the immunodominant clone. CDR3 amino acid sequences were checked for sharing across subjects and were also compared against the VDJdb database and published repertoires. Using fastp trimming at Q25 and MiXCR clonotype assembly, TCRdb reanalyzed the public sequencing data and kept in-frame beta chains. Every CDR3 protein is listed once, alongside the most common genes and DNA of its rows. Clone size and V and J calls follow TCRdb, not the original study. The sample table records 62,000 or so distinct CDR3 sequences; under 65% of these occur just once. Jointly, the top ten make up about 8.3% of the sample.

The study deep-sequenced TCR repertoires of sorted CD4+ and CD8+ blood T cells from severe aplastic anemia patients and healthy subjects. Ficoll-Paque density gradient centrifugation was used to isolate peripheral blood mononuclear cells. Before DNA extraction, CD4+ and CD8+ T cells were sorted with FACS or magnetic beads. General conclusions and limits of the study: CD8+ Simpson's diversity did not differ significantly between patients and healthy controls (P=0.060). Roughly 30 CD8+ CDR3 sequences were found to be shared between patients and controls, but these sequences appeared to be highly expressed in patients and within the immunodominant clones of the patients.

The germline V gene (reference sequence) specifies SEHNR as CDR1 and FQNEAQ as CDR2. Reading from cysteine to phenylalanine, the CDR3 counts 13 amino acids. Only the CDR3 part of the read is kept: 39 bases, read in frame from the first base. V sheds 0 bases and J sheds 7 bases, leaving 6 bases between their ends. This clonotype has a count of ten or more. Which antigen it targets is not known. Per-base quality was not reported, and no clone a single base away is much larger than it. The rearranged segments are TRBV7-9 and TRBJ2-2; no D gene call is confident. The material sequenced was sorted CD4+, CD8+, or CD8+CD57+ T cells (not recorded which) from PBMCs. This sequence was found in a human donor in good health, serving as a control. CDR3 loop: CASSLAFRGELFF. The DNA sequence is TGTGCCAGCAGCTTAGCGTTTCGCGGGGAGCTGTTTTTT.